This TCR beta chain was captured in a study of molecular identifiers for immune sequencing clone quantification. This clonotype is labeled medium-sized. TCRdb re-derived calls from the PCR reads in MiXCR, one entry per CDR3 protein. The sample contains some 8,500 distinct CDR3 sequences, roughly an eighth of which appear only once. Looked up from germline, CDR1 is SGHVS and CDR2 is FQNEAQ. V dropped 1 base and J dropped 3; count of bases not matched to a gene: 18. The CDR3 length is 21 residues. This chain links TRBV7-8 with TRBJ2-3; TRBD2 matches at 11 bases. The source of this sequence is a human donor in good health. Some libraries in this study had Jurkat cell RNA spiked in. Sequencing input: naive CD8+ T cells from blood, with Jurkat cell RNA spiked in. As for subset: FACS-sorted CD8+CD4-CCR7+CD45RA+ naive T cells. The CDR3, as DNA: TGTGCCAGCAGCTTAGATGCCCAGCTTGATCTACTAGCGGGGGAAACAGATACGCAGTATTTT. It codes for CASSLDAQLDLLAGETDTQYF.